Listed below are T cell receptor beta chains from one sample, sequenced in a study of PD-1 blockade in classical Hodgkin lymphoma. Libraries were prepared by immunoSEQ multiplex PCR; TCRdb keeps only in-frame clonotypes and omits some of them. The profile shows approximately 90,000 clones, approximately 91% of them singletons. The sequenced sample was peripheral blood mononuclear cells (PBMCs), obtained before the second cycle of nivolumab. The receptor source for this set is a human donor with classical Hodgkin lymphoma. The CDR3 runs from the conserved cysteine through the conserved F or W. The D gene is left open where the match is weak. The size of a clone is reported for some rows only, either as once, few or many, or as a class for expanded clones.

d_call	v_call	clone_size	j_call	cdr3_aa	cdr3_nt
-	TRBV6-6	-	TRBJ1-1	CASSFRRPGAEAFF	TGTGCCAGCAGTTTTCGACGCCCCGGGGCTGAAGCTTTCTTT
-	TRBV7-2	few	TRBJ2-7	CASSLWGVISYEQYF	TGTGCCAGCAGCTTATGGGGGGTGATCTCCTACGAGCAGTACTTC
-	TRBV5-6	-	TRBJ2-5	CASSSSQVIGETQYF	TGTGCCAGCAGCTCGTCACAGGTTATCGGAGAGACCCAGTACTTC
-	TRBV18	-	TRBJ2-1	CASSQSDEQFF	TGTGCCAGCTCCCAGTCCGATGAGCAGTTCTTC
-	TRBV5-1	-	TRBJ2-3	CASSPEADTQYF	TGCGCCAGCAGCCCGGAGGCAGATACGCAGTATTTT
TRBD1	TRBV5-1	once	TRBJ2-1	CASSLARGQGCFF	TGCGCCAGCAGCTTGGCACGGGGACAGGGGTGTTTCTTC
TRBD1	TRBV4-1	-	TRBJ2-1	CASSRSSRDRGREQFF	TGCGCCAGCAGCCGTTCGTCCCGGGACAGGGGGCGTGAGCAGTTCTTC
TRBD2	TRBV11-2	few	TRBJ2-1	CASSSGTSRYNEQFF	TGTGCCAGCAGCTCCGGGACTAGCCGCTACAATGAGCAGTTCTTC
-	TRBV4-1	-	TRBJ2-5	CASSQLMVETQYF	TGCGCCAGCAGCCAATTAATGGTGGAGACCCAGTACTTC
-	TRBV4-1	-	TRBJ2-1	CASSQDRGGEFF	TGCGCCAGCAGCCAAGATAGGGGCGGAGAGTTCTTC
TRBD1	TRBV2	-	TRBJ1-2	CASIPGTGGSNGYTF	TGTGCCAGCATTCCCGGGACAGGGGGATCGAATGGCTACACCTTC
-	TRBV7-3	once	TRBJ2-5	CASSPYQGHGTQYF	TGTGCCAGCAGCCCGTATCAGGGGCATGGGACCCAGTACTTC
-	TRBV27	-	TRBJ2-7	CASSLIRADLLDEQYF	TGTGCCAGCAGTTTAATCAGGGCAGACCTCTTAGACGAGCAGTACTTC
-	TRBV27	-	TRBJ1-2	CASSPSPGFGYGYTF	TGTGCCAGCAGTCCCTCGCCAGGGTTCGGCTATGGCTACACCTTC
TRBD2	TRBV9	-	TRBJ2-5	CASSVPSGKARETQYF	TGTGCCAGCAGCGTACCTAGCGGGAAAGCACGGGAGACCCAGTACTTC
-	TRBV29-1	-	TRBJ2-7	CSVVSGVGYEQYF	TGCAGCGTTGTTTCAGGGGTGGGATACGAGCAGTACTTC
TRBD1	TRBV30	-	TRBJ2-3	CAWTLPFGTGRSSTDTQYF	TGTGCCTGGACCCTTCCATTCGGGACAGGGAGGAGTAGCACAGATACGCAGTATTTT
TRBD2	TRBV4-2	-	TRBJ2-3	CASSLPSREGPDTQYF	TGTGCCAGCAGTCTCCCCTCGCGGGAGGGACCGGATACGCAGTATTTT
-	TRBV5-4	-	TRBJ1-2	CASSLTGYAYGYTF	TGTGCCAGCAGCCTTACAGGGTACGCCTATGGCTACACCTTC
-	TRBV27	-	TRBJ2-7	CASSLLSDFLQGSYEQYF	TGTGCCAGCAGTTTATTATCCGACTTTTTACAGGGCTCCTACGAGCAGTACTTC
-	TRBV28	-	TRBJ1-3	CASNPPESSGNTIYF	TGTGCCAGCAACCCCCCGGAGAGCTCTGGAAACACCATATATTTT
TRBD1	TRBV7-8	-	TRBJ2-7	CASSLGGQVTQYF	TGTGCCAGCAGCTTAGGGGGACAGGTGACGCAGTACTTC
-	TRBV7-9	-	TRBJ2-5	CASSLVGETQYF	TGTGCCAGCAGCTTAGTTGGTGAGACCCAGTACTTC
-	TRBV7-9	-	TRBJ1-5	CASSGIGRNQPQHF	TGTGCCAGCAGCGGAATTGGGCGTAATCAGCCCCAGCATTTT
-	TRBV28	-	TRBJ1-5	CASKGRVQPQHF	TGTGCCAGCAAGGGGCGGGTTCAGCCCCAGCATTTT
TRBD1	TRBV7-8	-	TRBJ2-7	CASSSRQGNEQYF	TGTGCCAGCAGCTCAAGACAGGGGAACGAGCAGTACTTC
TRBD2	TRBV27	-	TRBJ2-1	CASTTSGSWAYNEQFF	TGTGCCAGCACTACTAGCGGGAGTTGGGCCTACAATGAGCAGTTCTTC
TRBD1	TRBV15	-	TRBJ1-5	CATRVGDRGTTQPQHF	TGTGCCACCAGAGTAGGTGACAGGGGGACAACTCAGCCCCAGCATTTT
-	TRBV14	once	TRBJ2-7	CASSVTGTPSYEQYF	TGTGCCAGCAGCGTAACCGGGACACCCTCCTACGAGCAGTACTTC
-	TRBV9	-	TRBJ2-3	CASSVGQGGVTDTQYF	TGTGCCAGCAGCGTAGGGCAGGGAGGAGTGACAGATACGCAGTATTTT
TRBD1	TRBV7-3	-	TRBJ1-2	CASSRGQGAYGYTF	TGTGCCAGCAGCCGCGGACAGGGGGCGTATGGCTACACCTTC
TRBD1	TRBV28	-	TRBJ2-2	CASRVTGDTGELFF	TGTGCCAGCAGGGTAACAGGGGACACCGGGGAGCTGTTTTTT
TRBD2	TRBV4-1	-	TRBJ2-7	CASSQGRGTSGYEQYF	TGCGCCAGCAGCCAAGGGCGGGGGACTAGCGGCTACGAGCAGTACTTC
-	TRBV19	-	TRBJ1-1	CASTFQQNTEAFF	TGTGCCAGTACATTTCAGCAGAACACTGAAGCTTTCTTT
TRBD1	TRBV11-2	-	TRBJ2-4	CASSLAPGQRFIAKNIQYF	TGTGCCAGCAGCTTAGCACCGGGACAGAGGTTTATAGCCAAAAACATTCAGTACTTC
TRBD1	TRBV28	-	TRBJ1-4	CASSLLGQGGATNEKLFF	TGTGCCAGCAGTCTACTAGGACAGGGCGGGGCAACTAATGAAAAACTGTTTTTT
TRBD1	TRBV12-5	-	TRBJ1-1	CASGNYRGLNTEAFF	TGTGCTAGTGGTAATTACAGGGGGCTGAACACTGAAGCTTTCTTT
TRBD1	TRBV2	-	TRBJ1-1	CASWTGYGGTEAFF	TGTGCCAGCTGGACAGGGTATGGTGGTACTGAAGCTTTCTTT
-	TRBV19	-	TRBJ1-1	CASTQYSQNTEAFF	TGTGCCAGTACCCAATACTCACAGAACACTGAAGCTTTCTTT
TRBD1	TRBV5-4	-	TRBJ1-1	CASSPRQGMNTEAFF	TGTGCCAGCAGCCCACGACAGGGAATGAACACTGAAGCTTTCTTT
-	TRBV7-9	-	TRBJ1-1	CASSRDTMNTEAFF	TGTGCCAGCAGCCGTGACACGATGAACACTGAAGCTTTCTTT
-	TRBV27	-	TRBJ1-1	CASSFIQGRVAFF	TGTGCCAGCAGTTTTATCCAGGGGCGGGTAGCTTTCTTT
TRBD2	TRBV6-6	-	TRBJ2-7	CASSSPGLAGEQYF	TGTGCCAGCAGTTCTCCGGGACTAGCGGGCGAGCAGTACTTC
-	TRBV28	once	TRBJ2-7	CASTGIRGRYEQYF	TGTGCCTCCACCGGGATTCGTGGTCGCTACGAGCAGTACTTC
-	TRBV11-2	once	TRBJ1-2	CASSPGYGYTF	TGTGCCAGCAGTCCAGGGTATGGCTACACCTTC
-	TRBV14	-	TRBJ2-4	CASSPAFGAKNIQYF	TGTGCCAGCAGCCCCGCCTTCGGGGCCAAAAACATTCAGTACTTC
-	TRBV28	once	TRBJ1-1	CASSRFGPNTEAFF	TGTGCCAGCAGTCGATTCGGGCCCAACACTGAAGCTTTCTTT
TRBD2	TRBV5-1	few	TRBJ2-2	CASSLGTSNTGELFF	TGCGCCAGCAGCCTAGGGACTAGCAACACCGGGGAGCTGTTTTTT
-	TRBV21-1	-	TRBJ2-7	CASSKGRRTSYEQYF	TGTGCCAGCAGCAAAGGCAGGCGGACCTCCTACGAGCAGTACTTC
-	TRBV28	-	TRBJ2-7	CASETQGLYEQYF	TGTGCCAGCGAAACCCAGGGTCTCTACGAGCAGTACTTC